Shown below are 27 T cell receptor beta chains from a single sample sequenced in a study of cytomegalovirus exposure and HLA in healthy donors. With 60 Vbeta and 13 Jbeta primers, the PCR was carried out. The table came from immunoSEQ multiplex PCR; TCRdb's copy has only in-frame clones and leaves some out. The sample records tens of thousands of clones, roughly 80% being singletons. The sample taken for sequencing was PBMCs. The receptors were gathered from a man aged 45 to 65 in good health and CMV-seronegative.

The chain carries TRBV2 and TRBJ2-7, with D perhaps matching TRBD1 (5 bases). V lost 8 bases and J 0 bases, leaving 17 bases between the germline ends. This CDR3 is built from 15 residues. Germline CDR1 SNHLY, CDR2 FYNNEI. The CDR3 bases are TGTGCCAGCTCGAGTTTGACAGCAGCCTCCTACGAGCAGTACTTC. Translation: CASSSLTAASYEQYF.

The V gene is TRBV28, the J gene TRBJ2-5; 9 nucleotides match TRBD1. V was clipped by 8 bases and J by 6 bases; unmatched bases: 7. The germline gives CDR1 MDHEN, CDR2 SYDVKM. CDR3 length: 13 amino acids. CDR3 DNA sequence: TGTGCCAGCGCCACAGGGGGCATGAAGACCCAGTACTTC. Translation gives CASATGGMKTQYF.

This clone has a handful of counts. The identical CDR3 is also encoded by other nucleotide sequences in the sample. The genes are TRBV7-2 and TRBJ2-2; D remains ambiguous. This CDR3 comprises 14 residues. V was clipped by 6 bases and J by 1 base, with 9 bases between them. The V gene's germline CDR1 is SGHTA and CDR2 FQGNSA. The CDR3 protein is CASSPSGNTGELFF. In DNA form, the CDR3 reads TGTGCCAGCAGTCCATCAGGGAACACCGGGGAGCTGTTTTTT.

The rearrangement links TRBV2 to TRBJ2-1; tentative D call: TRBD2 (5 bases). The CDR3 is 15 residues long. Germline CDR1 and CDR2: SNHLY and FYNNEI. Trimming shortened V by 1 base and J by 4 bases, and 11 bases separated the two germline ends. Here the CDR3 reads CASSEGRRPYNEQFF. The CDR3 DNA is TGTGCCAGCAGTGAAGGGCGGAGGCCGTACAATGAGCAGTTCTTC.

This sequence joins TRBV27 and TRBJ1-5; possibly TRBD1 for D (5 bases). V lost 6 bases, J lost 7 bases, and 10 bases lay in between. The germline V gene has CDR1 MNHEY and CDR2 SMNVEV (reference sequence). The CDR3 is 12 amino acids. CDR3 residues: CASRNSGQPQHF. CDR3 DNA: TGTGCCAGCAGGAACTCAGGGCAGCCCCAGCATTTT.

This clone was recorded only once. The V gene is TRBV19, the J gene TRBJ1-2, with 10 bases identical to TRBD1. The germline V gene has CDR1 LNHDA and CDR2 SQIVND (reference sequence). The CDR3 runs to 15 residues. V lost 5 bases and J lost 6; bases outside the gene matches: 9. The CDR3 is CASSLRTGGADGYTF. CDR3 coding DNA: TGTGCCAGTAGTCTTAGGACAGGGGGGGCGGATGGCTACACCTTC.

The V gene is TRBV4-3, the J gene TRBJ2-3; 9 bases map to TRBD2. Germline assignment: CDR1 LGHNA and CDR2 YSLEER. The CDR3 sequence is 16 residues long. V lost 0 bases, J lost 2 bases, and 3 bases stayed unmatched. CDR3 bases: TGCGCCAGCAGCCAAGATAGCGGGGGATTCACAGATACGCAGTATTTT. Its protein product is CASSQDSGGFTDTQYF.

A few counts support this clone. V is TRBV10-3 and J is TRBJ1-2, with D possibly matching TRBD1 (6 bases). The CDR3 is 17 amino acids. CDR1 and CDR2 from the germline V gene are ENHRY and SYGVKD. The V end was cut by 7 bases, the J end by 2 bases, with 23 bases between. This chain's CDR3 is CAIMRGRGSGRNYGYTF. As DNA, the CDR3 is TGTGCCATCATGAGGGGGAGAGGGTCGGGTCGGAACTATGGCTACACCTTC.

The V call is TRBV5-1, the J call TRBJ1-1, with D perhaps matching TRBD1 (5 bases). The CDR3 consists of 13 residues. Germline V CDR1 and CDR2: SGHRS, YFSETQ. With 0 bases removed from V and 7 bases from J, the gap between germline ends came to 10 bases. CDR3 sequence reads: CASSLAAGHEAFF. The CDR3 coding sequence is TGCGCCAGCAGCTTGGCCGCAGGGCATGAAGCTTTCTTT.

For this clone: An end of the junction differs from the germline gene, which may be a read error. V and J are TRBV7-9 and TRBJ1-2; a possible D gene is TRBD1 (6 bases). CDR1 is SEHNR and CDR2 is FQNEAQ in the germline V gene (reference sequence). CDR3 length: 13 residues. The CDR3: CSSSLGQLYGYTF. Written as DNA, the CDR3 is TGTTCCAGCAGCTTAGGACAGCTCTATGGCTACACCTTC.

The chain has TRBV4-3 and TRBJ2-2; 12 positions match TRBD2. This CDR3 region has 16 residues. V trimming: 0 bases; J trimming: 7 bases; junction bases outside the gene matches: 3. The germline V gene has CDR1 LGHNA and CDR2 YSLEER. This CDR3 reads CASSQETSGSGGELFF. In DNA form, the CDR3 reads TGCGCCAGCAGCCAAGAGACTAGCGGGAGTGGCGGGGAGCTGTTTTTT.

The chain combines TRBV11-2 with TRBJ2-5; 11 nucleotides line up with TRBD2. The CDR3 spans 17 residues. CDR1 and CDR2 (germline): SGHAT, FQNNGV. The V segment lost 1 base and the J segment 5 bases; nucleotides outside the gene matches: 9. CDR3 amino acids: CASSLGTLAGGWETQYF. The DNA for the CDR3 is TGTGCCAGCAGCTTAGGAACCCTAGCGGGAGGCTGGGAGACCCAGTACTTC. Full variable domain (remainder filled in from reference TRBV11-2 and TRBJ2-5): EAGVAQSPRYKIIEKRQSVAFWCNPISGHATLYWYQQILGQGPKLLIQFQNNGVVDDSQLPKDRFSAERLKGVDSTLKIQPAKLEDSAVYLCASSLGTLAGGWETQYFGPGTRLLVL.

The chain uses TRBV6-5 and TRBJ1-6; possibly TRBD1 for D (6 bases). Germline V gene data show CDR1 as MNHEY and CDR2 as SVGAGI. CDR3 length equals 14 residues. The V gene lost 2 bases and the J gene lost 6 bases, with 8 bases spanning the gap. The CDR3 protein is CASSYGQINSPLHF. CDR3 nucleotides: TGTGCCAGCAGTTACGGACAGATTAATTCACCCCTCCACTTT.

This clone appeared a single time. The chain joins TRBV5-8 to TRBJ2-4, with TRBD1 identical over 9 bases. V gave up 4 bases and J gave up 0 bases; unmatched junction bases: 2. Germline CDR1 SGHTS, CDR2 YDEGEE. There are 15 residues in the CDR3. The CDR3 sequence: CASSMDRGAKNIQYF. The DNA for the CDR3 is TGTGCCAGCAGCATGGACAGGGGAGCCAAAAACATTCAGTACTTC.

This chain uses TRBV7-3 with TRBJ1-5; D is undetermined. The germline gives CDR1 SGHTA, CDR2 FQGTGA. This CDR3 comprises 13 residues. The V end lost 5 bases, the J end lost 0 bases, and 5 bases lay between the germline ends. The CDR3 reads CASSVNSNQPQHF. DNA of the CDR3: TGTGCCAGCAGCGTCAATAGCAATCAGCCCCAGCATTTT.

The chain recombines TRBV13 with TRBJ2-2; possibly TRBD2 for D (6 bases). CDR1 is PRHDT and CDR2 is FYEKMQ in the germline V gene (reference sequence). This CDR3 contains 15 residues. V dropped 5 bases and J dropped 2 bases, with 12 bases sitting between them. CDR3 residues: CASSARTINTGELFF. The CDR3 DNA reads as TGTGCCAGCAGCGCCCGGACTATAAACACCGGGGAGCTGTTTTTT.

The rearrangement links TRBV28 to TRBJ2-1; D perhaps matches TRBD1 (5 bases). Germline assignment: CDR1 MDHEN and CDR2 SYDVKM. V was pared by 8 bases and J by 0 bases, with 11 bases between. The length of the CDR3 is 14 residues. The DNA of the CDR3 is TGTGCCAGCCGCAGGGCCAGCTCCTACAATGAGCAGTTCTTC. It encodes CASRRASSYNEQFF.

Only a few counts were recorded for this clone. This chain uses TRBV9 with TRBJ1-2; TRBD1 is a possible D gene (6 bases). From germline, CDR1 is SGDLS and CDR2 YYNGEE. This CDR3 has 15 residues. With 4 bases removed from V and 8 bases from J, the gap between germline ends came to 21 bases. The CDR3 loop reads CASSHPDRFLKGYTF. CDR3 coding DNA: TGTGCCAGCAGCCATCCTGACAGGTTTTTAAAGGGCTACACCTTC.

This sequence joins TRBV28 and TRBJ2-2; 10 bases agree with TRBD1. The germline gives CDR1 MDHEN, CDR2 SYDVKM. The CDR3 totals 16 residues. V shed 8 bases and J 5 bases; nucleotides not matched to a gene: 11. CDR3 DNA: TGTGCCAGCTGCCTGGGCGGGACAGGGGCTACCGGGGAGCTGTTTTTT. Encoded protein: CASCLGGTGATGELFF.

Regarding this clone: An end of the junction does not agree with germline; a read error may underlie this. The chain has TRBV6-1 and TRBJ1-5; D gene ambiguous. CDR3 size: 14 residues. The germline V gene has CDR1 MNHNS and CDR2 SASEGT. The CDR3 spells CANSDEQLNQPQHF. DNA for the CDR3: TGTGCCAACAGTGACGAACAGCTCAATCAGCCCCAGCATTTT.

This clone was seen a single time. The chain links TRBV28 to TRBJ1-2; D unresolved. Germline assignment: CDR1 MDHEN and CDR2 SYDVKM. The CDR3 has 13 residues. V was clipped by 3 bases and J by 8 bases, with 13 bases between them. The CDR3 reads CASSLTTHGGYTF. In DNA form, the CDR3 reads TGTGCCAGCAGTTTGACGACACATGGAGGCTACACCTTC.

The rearrangement joins TRBV18 to TRBJ2-1; TRBD2 matches at 9 bases. V gave up 0 bases and J gave up 7 bases; unmatched junction bases: 7. The CDR3 length is 16 residues. CDR1 is KGHSH and CDR2 is LQKENI in the germline V gene. This CDR3 is CASSPPSGRPLNEQFF. The DNA of the CDR3 is TGTGCCAGCTCACCACCTAGCGGGAGACCCCTAAATGAGCAGTTCTTC.

The CDR3 bases are TGTGCCAGTCGACTAGCCGTAGTAGAACCCCAGTACTTC. Translating gives CASRLAVVEPQYF. The V call is TRBV7-9, the J call TRBJ2-5; 7 nucleotides agree with TRBD2. Germline-derived CDR1 and CDR2 are SEHNR and FQNEAQ (reference sequence). This CDR3 has 13 residues. Germline trimming cut 9 bases from V and 9 bases from J; bases unmatched to any gene: 13.

The chain is built from TRBV5-4 and TRBJ2-3; 14 bases fit TRBD2. CDR1 is SGHNT and CDR2 is YYREEE in the germline V gene (reference sequence). The ends lost 4 bases at V and 3 bases at J; junction bases unmatched: 7. CDR3 size: 17 residues. CDR3 coding DNA: TGTGCCAGCAGCAGCGGGACTAGCGGGAGTTGGACAGATACGCAGTATTTT. The encoded protein is CASSSGTSGSWTDTQYF. Supplemented by reference TRBV5-4 and TRBJ2-3, the full variable domain reads ETGVTQSPTHLIKTRGQQVTLRCSSQSGHNTVSWYQQALGQGPQFIFQYYREEENGRGNFPPRFSGLQFPNYSSELNVNALELDDSALYLCASSSGTSGSWTDTQYFGPGTRLTVL.

This chain uses TRBV18 with TRBJ2-1, with 7 bases lining up with TRBD1. Germline loops: CDR1 KGHSH, CDR2 LQKENI. This CDR3 comprises 14 residues. The V and J ends lost 3 bases and 6 bases, in that order; junction bases with no gene match: 5. The CDR3 is CASSPFRDSNEQFF. CDR3 coding DNA: TGTGCCAGCTCACCCTTCCGGGACAGCAATGAGCAGTTCTTC. The variable domain in full, with the rest retrieved from reference TRBV18 and TRBJ2-1, is NAGVMQNPRHLVRRRGQEARLRCSPMKGHSHVYWYRQLPEEGLKFMVYLQKENIIDESGMPKERFSAEFPKEGPSILRIQQVVRGDSAAYFCASSPFRDSNEQFFGPGTRLTVL.

V is TRBV5-1 and J is TRBJ2-7, with D perhaps matching TRBD1 (6 bases). Germline V gene lookup returns CDR1 SGHRS and CDR2 YFSETQ. V lost 0 bases and J 3 bases, leaving 19 bases between the germline ends. CDR3 length: 17 residues. The CDR3 coding sequence is TGCGCCAGCAGCTTGGCCTACAGGGTACCCTCGGTCTACGAGCAGTACTTC. Encoded protein: CASSLAYRVPSVYEQYF.

The chain recombines TRBV6-4 with TRBJ1-1, with TRBD1 matching 10 bases. V trimming: 5 bases; J trimming: 5 bases; junction bases outside the gene matches: 2. The CDR3 sequence is 13 residues long. In germline, CDR1 is MRHNA, CDR2 SNTAGT. The CDR3 here is CASSKDRGTEAFF. The CDR3 DNA reads as TGTGCCAGCAGTAAGGACAGGGGGACTGAAGCTTTCTTT.